The rows below give T cell receptor beta chains drawn from one sample of a study of shared clonotypes between healthy human individuals. Using immunoSEQ multiplex PCR, the repertoire was profiled, and TCRdb retains in-frame clones only, with some absent. The data show about 980,000 clones, roughly 72% seen once. Input material: memory CD4+ T cells sorted from blood. The receptor set was obtained from a man aged 18 to 29 in good health. Each CDR3 is given with its conserved first and last residue. D genes are given only for firm matches. The listing skips clone size in some rows; elsewhere it reads once, few, many or a size class.

TRBV9	.	TRBJ2-5	TRBD2	CASSSNAGGGGETQYF	TGTGCCAGCAGCTCAAATGCCGGCGGGGGAGGAGAGACCCAGTACTTC
TRBV6-1	once	TRBJ2-2	TRBD1	CASSVLTGVYTGELFF	TGTGCCAGCAGTGTACTGACAGGGGTTTACACCGGGGAGCTGTTTTTT
TRBV9	few	TRBJ2-7	TRBD2	CASTPTSGSYEQYF	TGTGCCAGCACCCCGACTAGCGGGAGTTACGAGCAGTACTTC
TRBV4-1	.	TRBJ2-5	.	CASSQGLGGRETQYF	TGCGCCAGCAGCCAAGGCTTGGGGGGTCGGGAGACCCAGTACTTC
TRBV6-1	.	TRBJ1-1	.	CASSEQFLNTEAFF	TGTGCCAGCAGTGAACAGTTTCTTAACACTGAAGCTTTCTTT
TRBV5-1	.	TRBJ2-7	TRBD1	CASSTTGTGFEQYF	TGCGCCAGCAGCACGACCGGGACAGGGTTCGAGCAGTACTTC
TRBV27	once	TRBJ2-2	TRBD2	CASAKALAGTGELFF	TGTGCCAGCGCTAAGGCACTAGCGGGTACCGGGGAGCTGTTTTTT
TRBV2	.	TRBJ1-2	TRBD1	CASSGGQGYGYTF	TGTGCCAGCAGTGGAGGACAGGGGTATGGCTACACCTTC
TRBV13	once	TRBJ1-1	TRBD1	CASSLVGQINTEAFF	TGTGCCAGCAGCTTAGTGGGACAGATTAACACTGAAGCTTTCTTT
TRBV7-3	.	TRBJ2-5	.	CASSASGPPVGETQYF	TGTGCCAGCAGCGCGTCGGGACCCCCAGTAGGAGAGACCCAGTACTTC
TRBV7-9	.	TRBJ2-1	.	CASSLTGEQFF	TGTGCCAGCAGCCTAACGGGGGAGCAGTTCTTC
TRBV14	once	TRBJ2-5	.	CASSSRETQYF	TGTGCCAGCAGCTCTCGGGAGACCCAGTACTTC
TRBV5-1	few	TRBJ2-7	.	CASSLAVDVGEQYF	TGCGCCAGCAGCTTGGCTGTTGATGTGGGAGAGCAGTACTTC
TRBV4-3	.	TRBJ1-1	TRBD1	CASSYRDREVTEAFF	TGCGCCAGCAGCTACCGGGACAGGGAGGTCACTGAAGCTTTCTTT
TRBV7-2	.	TRBJ1-1	.	CASSFRGDAFF	TGTGCCAGCAGCTTTAGGGGGGACGCTTTCTTT
TRBV28	.	TRBJ2-1	TRBD1	CASSSRDRRLF	TGTGCCAGCAGTAGCCGGGACAGGAGGCTCTTC
TRBV28	few	TRBJ2-7	TRBD1	CASSRDRASYEQYF	TGTGCCAGCAGTAGGGACAGGGCCTCCTACGAGCAGTACTTC
TRBV30	.	TRBJ2-7	TRBD1	CAWSAPDRDFHEQYF	TGTGCCTGGAGTGCCCCCGACAGGGATTTCCACGAGCAGTACTTC
TRBV10-2	.	TRBJ1-5	.	CASRENSNSNQPQHF	TGCGCCAGCAGGGAAAACAGTAATAGCAATCAGCCCCAGCATTTT
TRBV5-1	few	TRBJ2-5	.	CASDPGSQETQYF	TGCGCCAGCGACCCGGGCAGCCAAGAGACCCAGTACTTC
TRBV29-1	.	TRBJ1-4	.	CSVGRGDEKLFF	TGCAGCGTTGGACGGGGGGATGAAAAACTGTTTTTT
TRBV7-8	few	TRBJ1-4	.	CASSPRRGEKLFF	TGTGCCAGCAGCCCTCGGCGGGGGGAAAAACTGTTTTTT
TRBV6-6	.	TRBJ2-7	.	CASSSIGLTYEQYF	TGTGCCAGCAGTTCGATCGGCCTAACCTACGAGCAGTACTTC
TRBV14	.	TRBJ2-7	.	CASSRSGTTYEQYF	TGTGCCAGCAGCCGATCCGGGACAACCTACGAGCAGTACTTC
TRBV4-1	.	TRBJ2-1	.	CASSQGYGFYNEQFF	TGCGCCAGCAGCCAAGGGTACGGGTTTTACAATGAGCAGTTCTTC
TRBV7-2	.	TRBJ2-1	TRBD2	CASSSFRGVAFF	TGTGCCAGCAGCTCCTTCCGGGGGGTTGCGTTCTTC
TRBV7-8	.	TRBJ1-1	TRBD1	CASSSTGGGNTEAFF	TGTGCCAGCAGCTCTACAGGGGGCGGGAACACTGAAGCTTTCTTT
TRBV7-2	.	TRBJ1-2	.	CASSLGQLWDTF	TGTGCCAGCAGCTTAGGGCAGCTATGGGACACCTTC
TRBV5-4	many	TRBJ2-3	.	CASSSPLATDTQYF	TGTGCCAGCAGCTCGCCGCTAGCGACAGATACGCAGTATTTT
TRBV5-4	.	TRBJ1-2	.	CASSLDGGSNGYTF	TGTGCCAGCAGCTTGGACGGGGGAAGCAATGGCTACACCTTC
TRBV2	.	TRBJ2-3	.	CASSELTAGATDTQYF	TGTGCCAGCAGTGAATTAACGGCAGGGGCGACAGATACGCAGTATTTT
TRBV27	.	TRBJ1-5	.	CASRSGAQPQHF	TGTGCCAGCAGGTCAGGGGCTCAGCCCCAGCATTTT
TRBV11-2	.	TRBJ2-7	TRBD1	CASSLGSGGQGLSYEQYF	TGTGCCAGCAGCTTAGGTTCCGGGGGACAGGGGTTATCGTACGAGCAGTACTTC
TRBV11-3	.	TRBJ2-7	TRBD2	CASSEGTSGNRYEQYF	TGTGCCAGCAGCGAGGGGACTAGCGGGAATCGATACGAGCAGTACTTC
TRBV4-3	.	TRBJ1-1	.	CASSPQGQLNTEAFF	TGCGCCAGCAGCCCCCAAGGACAGCTGAACACTGAAGCTTTCTTT
TRBV27	.	TRBJ2-7	.	CASSSTVPPYEQYF	TGTGCCAGCAGTTCGACGGTACCTCCCTACGAGCAGTACTTC
TRBV15	.	TRBJ1-2	.	CATSREGRVGGGYTF	TGTGCCACCAGCAGAGAGGGAAGAGTCGGGGGTGGCTACACCTTC
TRBV5-1	once	TRBJ2-1	.	CASSLGGGSYNEQFF	TGCGCCAGCAGCCTTGGTGGGGGCTCCTACAATGAGCAGTTCTTC
TRBV7-9	.	TRBJ2-5	.	CASSLSRAYETQYF	TGTGCCAGCAGCTTGTCCAGGGCGTATGAGACCCAGTACTTC
TRBV14	few	TRBJ2-1	TRBD2	CASSPLAGGFNEQFF	TGTGCCAGCAGCCCCCTAGCGGGAGGCTTCAATGAGCAGTTCTTC
TRBV5-4	few	TRBJ1-6	.	CASSLNRGDNSPLHF	TGTGCCAGCAGCTTGAATAGGGGTGATAATTCACCCCTCCACTTT
TRBV10-3	.	TRBJ1-5	.	CAISAGGSNQPQHF	TGTGCCATCAGTGCGGGAGGAAGCAATCAGCCCCAGCATTTT
TRBV1	.	TRBJ2-1	.	CTSSQDPPDSPYNEQFF	TGCACCAGCAGCCAAGATCCCCCGGACTCCCCCTACAATGAGCAGTTCTTC
TRBV29-1	.	TRBJ1-6	TRBD1	CSVDTGGGSPLHF	TGCAGCGTCGATACAGGGGGGGGTTCACCCCTCCACTTT
TRBV9	.	TRBJ2-1	TRBD2	CASSVRAGGIEQFF	TGTGCCAGCAGCGTAAGAGCGGGAGGAATTGAGCAGTTCTTC
TRBV29-1	.	TRBJ1-1	.	CSVGRGPTNTEAFF	TGCAGCGTTGGGAGGGGACCCACGAACACTGAAGCTTTCTTT
TRBV14	.	TRBJ2-7	TRBD2	CASSRGGRGSYEQYF	TGTGCCAGCAGTCGAGGAGGGAGGGGTTCCTACGAGCAGTACTTC
TRBV6-5	.	TRBJ1-1	.	CASARQPNTEAFF	TGTGCCAGCGCCCGGCAGCCCAACACTGAAGCTTTCTTT
TRBV5-1	.	TRBJ2-1	.	CASSLSVQQYYNEQFF	TGCGCCAGCAGCTTATCCGTCCAGCAGTACTACAATGAGCAGTTCTTC
TRBV19	once	TRBJ2-4	.	CASSISTGNIQYF	TGTGCCAGTAGTATAAGCACGGGGAACATTCAGTACTTC
TRBV7-6	few	TRBJ2-2	TRBD1	CASSSGQGRTGELFF	TGTGCCAGCAGCTCAGGACAGGGTCGAACCGGGGAGCTGTTTTTT
TRBV19	.	TRBJ2-7	TRBD2	CASSTRLAGGRAYEQYF	TGTGCCAGTAGTACTAGACTAGCGGGAGGCCGGGCCTACGAGCAGTACTTC
TRBV7-8	.	TRBJ2-2	.	CASSLAGQTNTGELFF	TGTGCCAGCAGCTTAGCCGGACAGACGAACACCGGGGAGCTGTTTTTT
TRBV18	.	TRBJ2-7	.	CASSPDLYEQYF	TGTGCCAGCTCCCCCGACTTATACGAGCAGTACTTC
TRBV27	.	TRBJ2-7	TRBD2	CASSDIAGGSYEQYF	TGTGCCAGCAGTGATATAGCGGGAGGGTCTTACGAGCAGTACTTC
TRBV11-2	few	TRBJ2-7	.	CASSLQSGRGSSYEQYF	TGTGCCAGCAGCCTCCAGTCCGGGCGGGGCAGCTCCTACGAGCAGTACTTC
TRBV6-1	.	TRBJ2-3	.	CASSLVIDRTDTQYF	TGTGCCAGCAGTCTTGTAATTGACAGGACAGATACGCAGTATTTT
TRBV9	.	TRBJ2-1	.	CASSVFGSQLFF	TGTGCCAGCAGCGTTTTCGGAAGCCAACTGTTCTTC
TRBV5-1	.	TRBJ2-1	TRBD2	CASSLGLAGYNEQFF	TGCGCCAGCAGCTTGGGACTAGCGGGATACAATGAGCAGTTCTTC